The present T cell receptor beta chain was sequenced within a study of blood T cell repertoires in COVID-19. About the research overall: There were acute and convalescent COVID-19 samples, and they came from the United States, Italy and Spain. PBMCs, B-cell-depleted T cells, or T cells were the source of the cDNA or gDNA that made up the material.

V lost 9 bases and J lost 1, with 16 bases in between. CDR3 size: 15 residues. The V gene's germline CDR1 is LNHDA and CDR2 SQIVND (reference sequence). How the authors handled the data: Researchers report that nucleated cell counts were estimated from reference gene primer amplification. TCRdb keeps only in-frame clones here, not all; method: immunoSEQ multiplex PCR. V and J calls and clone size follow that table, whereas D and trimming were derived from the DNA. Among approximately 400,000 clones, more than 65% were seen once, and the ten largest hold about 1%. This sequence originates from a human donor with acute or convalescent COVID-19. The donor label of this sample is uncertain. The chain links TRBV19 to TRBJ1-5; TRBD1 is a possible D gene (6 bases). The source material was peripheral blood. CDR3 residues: CASGGGTRSNQPQHF. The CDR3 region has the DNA TGTGCCAGCGGGGGGGGGACACGGAGCAATCAGCCCCAGCATTTT. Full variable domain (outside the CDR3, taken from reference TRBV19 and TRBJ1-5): DGGITQSPKYLFRKEGQNVTLSCEQNLNHDAMYWYRQDPGQGLRLIYYSQIVNDFQKGDIAEGYSVSREKKESFPLTVTSAQKNPTAFYLCASGGGTRSNQPQHFGDGTRLSIL.